Presented here are 20 T cell receptor beta chains from one specimen sequenced in a study of identical twins (dated by TCRdb to between 2015 and 2016). Library generation was performed with 5' RACE. Data came from an Illumina HiSeq 2000. The public reads were reanalyzed by TCRdb: fastp trimming at Q25, MiXCR alignment, in-frame beta chains only. CDR3 protein sequences are deduplicated, and each keeps its most common genes and DNA. Here the sample has around 530,000 distinct CDR3 sequences; over 12% occur a single time. The ten largest clonotypes hold 0.44% of the sample. These sequences were also reported in another study, on yellow fever vaccine responses in identical twins.

Sequencing used CD4+ T cells sorted from blood. The origin of the receptors is a woman younger than 30 in good health.

This clonotype is a singleton in its sample. CDR3 region: CASSLDVGGPPDTQYF. In nucleotides, the CDR3 is TGCGCCAGCAGCTTGGATGTGGGAGGGCCCCCAGATACGCAGTATTTT. The chain is built from TRBV5-1 and TRBJ2-3; 7 bases match TRBD2. The CDR3 is 16 amino acids. Trimming took 0 bases from V and 4 from J; bases not matched to a gene: 8. The germline V gene has CDR1 SGHRS and CDR2 YFSETQ.

This clonotype has ten or more counts. The CDR3: CAISEGTGVFTF. CDR3 in DNA: TGTGCCATCAGTGAAGGGACAGGGGTATTCACCTTC. The V call is TRBV10-3, the J call TRBJ1-2; 10 nucleotides line up with TRBD1. V lost 3 bases and J lost 13; bases outside the gene matches: 5. This CDR3 spans 12 amino acids. Germline CDR1 is ENHRY and CDR2 is SYGVKD.

The table lists this clonotype with a few counts. The CDR3 loop is CSVPGVASTDTQYF. The DNA for the CDR3 is TGCAGCGTGCCCGGGGTGGCGAGCACAGATACGCAGTATTTT. The rearrangement uses TRBV29-1 and TRBJ2-3; D possibly corresponds to TRBD2 (5 bases). The CDR3 length is 14 residues. CDR1 SQVTM and CDR2 ANQGSEA come from the germline V gene. Trimming cost V 6 bases and J 0 bases, with 13 bases left between them.

The chain joins TRBV3-1 to TRBJ1-2; perhaps TRBD1 as D (5 bases). Germline CDR1 LGHDT, CDR2 YNNKEL (reference sequence). The CDR3 is 15 residues long. V lost 4 bases to trimming and J lost 6 bases, with 18 bases between them. CDR3 loop: CASSPGLRELDGYTF. Written as DNA, the CDR3 is TGTGCCAGCAGCCCGGGACTGCGTGAGTTGGATGGCTACACCTTC. The full variable domain, in which reference TRBV3-1 and TRBJ1-2 provide the parts outside the CDR3, is DTAVSQTPKYLVTQMGNDKSIKCEQNLGHDTMYWYKQDSKKFLKIMFSYNNKELIINETVPNRFSPKSPDKAHLNLHINSLELGDSAVYFCASSPGLRELDGYTFGSGTRLTVV.

This clonotype was recorded at least ten times. V is TRBV5-1 and J is TRBJ2-1; possible D gene TRBD2, 6 bases. Germline lookup yields CDR1 SGHRS and CDR2 YFSETQ. CDR3 length: 15 residues. Trimming pared 0 bases from V and 9 bases from J, leaving 16 bases between. CDR3 sequence (DNA): TGCGCCAGCAGCTTGGCGAGTAGCGGCCACCTTGAGCAGTTCTTC. Residues: CASSLASSGHLEQFF.

This clonotype was observed a handful of times. This rearrangement joins TRBV6-1 to TRBJ2-2, with 9 bases identical to TRBD1. The CDR3 extends over 15 amino acids. Per the germline V gene, CDR1 is MNHNS and CDR2 is SASEGT. V dropped 5 bases and J dropped 4; count of bases not matched to a gene: 5. CDR3 region: CASSKDRGGTGELFF. CDR3 sequence (DNA): TGTGCCAGCAGTAAGGACAGGGGAGGCACCGGGGAGCTGTTTTTT.

This clonotype showed up just a few times. The rearrangement uses TRBV5-1 and TRBJ1-4, with TRBD1 matching over 7 bases. The CDR3 is 14 residues long. J lost 11 bases, V lost 0 bases, and 7 bases had no gene match. The V gene's germline CDR1 is SGHRS and CDR2 YFSETQ. CDR3 region: CASSLAGTDGKLFF. CDR3 DNA sequence: TGCGCCAGCAGCTTGGCGGGGACAGATGGGAAACTGTTTTTT.

There are many counts of this clonotype. In DNA form, the CDR3 reads TGCAGCGTCCGCAGGGGAATCTACGAGCAGTACTTC. Amino acids: CSVRRGIYEQYF. The chain carries TRBV29-1 and TRBJ2-7; a weak D match, TRBD1 (6 bases). The ends were cut back, 6 bases at V and 3 bases at J, with 12 bases in the middle. Germline V gene data show CDR1 as SQVTM and CDR2 as ANQGSEA. There are 12 residues in the CDR3.

This clonotype was picked up a small number of times. The chain employs TRBV6-1 and TRBJ2-1; TRBD2 matches 7 bases. This CDR3 is built from 16 residues. Trimming at V came to 5 bases and at J to 9 bases, leaving 16 bases not matched to a gene. Germline-derived CDR1 and CDR2 are MNHNS and SASEGT. CDR3 in DNA: TGTGCCAGCAGTCAGCCATCGGGACTACCTCCGTCTGAGCAGTTCTTC. Its protein product is CASSQPSGLPPSEQFF.

The chain combines TRBV9 with TRBJ2-7, with 8 nucleotides matching TRBD2. The CDR3 consists of 17 residues. Germline-derived CDR1 and CDR2 are SGDLS and YYNGEE. V gave up 2 bases and J gave up 0 bases; unmatched junction bases: 10. CDR3 sequence: CASSVGSGSLSSYEQYF. In nucleotides, the CDR3 is TGTGCCAGCAGCGTTGGGAGCGGGAGTCTCAGCTCCTACGAGCAGTACTTC.

The chain couples TRBV3-1 to TRBJ2-7; 8 bases are shared with TRBD2. Germline V gene lookup returns CDR1 LGHDT and CDR2 YNNKEL (reference sequence). The V gene end was trimmed by 4 bases and the J gene end by 2 bases; junction bases not matched to a gene: 13. This CDR3 region has 17 residues. The CDR3 DNA reads TGTGCCAGCAGCCTCTTAGCGGGATTCGAAGACCCCTACGAGCAGTACTTC. Its protein product is CASSLLAGFEDPYEQYF.

This clonotype came up a few times. This chain uses TRBV5-1 with TRBJ2-2, with a possible D match to TRBD2 (5 bases). Germline values: CDR1 SGHRS, CDR2 YFSETQ. This CDR3 region has 13 residues. Trimming shortened V by 2 bases and J by 5 bases, and 7 bases separated the two germline ends. The CDR3 DNA follows: TGCGCCAGCAGCTTCGGGAAGACCGGGGAGCTGTTTTTT. Translating it yields CASSFGKTGELFF.

This clonotype was picked up a small number of times. The chain links TRBV10-2 to TRBJ2-1, with TRBD2 as a possible D gene (6 bases). The CDR3 extends over 15 amino acids. Germline V gives CDR1 WSHSY, CDR2 SAAADI. Between the trimmed V and J ends, which lost 7 bases and 0 bases, there was a span of 13 bases. The DNA of the CDR3 is TGCGCCAGCAAAGAGGGTAGCGGCTCCTACAATGAGCAGTTCTTC. This translates into CASKEGSGSYNEQFF.

In this sample, this clonotype turned up a few times. J is TRBJ1-1 and V is TRBV27, with D perhaps matching TRBD1 (5 bases). The germline gives CDR1 MNHEY, CDR2 SMNVEV (reference sequence). The CDR3 has 15 amino acids. V lost 5 bases, J lost 5 bases, and 18 bases lay in between. DNA of the CDR3: TGTGCCAGCAGTATAAGAGACAGTAGTTTTACTGAAGCTTTCTTT. This sequence encodes CASSIRDSSFTEAFF.

This clonotype has more than one count but fewer than ten. This chain links TRBV21-1 with TRBJ2-7; the table's TRBD2 call for D was not verified on the DNA. TRBV21-1 is given as a pseudogene. CDR3 length: 16 residues. For the CDR3, the DNA is TGTGCCAGCAGCACACGACTAGCGGGGGGATGGAACGAGCAGTACGTC. Translating gives CASSTRLAGGWNEQYV.

The rearrangement links TRBV29-1 to TRBJ2-5; 10 positions match TRBD1. The junction had 3 bases not matched to a gene; V was cut back by 3 bases and J by 5 bases. Germline V gene sequence: CDR1 SQVTM, CDR2 ANQGSEA. The length of the CDR3 is 13 residues. The CDR3 bases are TGCAGCGTTGAGGGGACAGGGGTGGAGACCCAGTACTTC. Translating gives CSVEGTGVETQYF.

The chain is built from TRBV7-2 and TRBJ2-1; 7 bases agree with TRBD1. This CDR3 spans 16 amino acids. V trimming: 4 bases; J trimming: 0 bases; junction bases outside the gene matches: 6. The V gene's germline CDR1 is SGHTA and CDR2 FQGNSA. The CDR3 DNA follows: TGTGCCAGCAGCTCATCCAGGGGGAGCTCCTACAATGAGCAGTTCTTC. Translated: CASSSSRGSSYNEQFF.

The genes are TRBV7-3 and TRBJ2-5, with TRBD2 matching over 7 bases. This CDR3 is 16 amino acids long. Germline V gene data show CDR1 as SGHTA and CDR2 as FQGTGA. The trim removed 5 bases at V and 1 base at J, leaving 10 bases unmatched. The CDR3 sequence: CASSPGRANFQETQYF. The CDR3 DNA reads TGTGCCAGCAGCCCAGGGAGGGCTAACTTCCAAGAGACCCAGTACTTC.

This chain joins TRBV12-3 or TRBV12-4 and TRBJ2-7; D not resolved. The CDR3 has 12 amino acids. The germline V and J ends were trimmed by 6 bases and 7 bases, with 13 bases remaining between them. The CDR3 DNA follows: TGTGCCAGCAGCTTTGGCCTGAGGGAGCAGTACGTC. It encodes CASSFGLREQYV.

V usage is TRBV10-3 and J usage is TRBJ2-1, with TRBD2 as a possible D gene (5 bases). This CDR3 spans 11 amino acids. CDR1 and CDR2 (germline): ENHRY, SYGVKD. DNA of the CDR3: TGTGGGAACGGGGAAATTAATGAGCAGTTCTTC. Protein product: CGNGEINEQFF.